The next 31 T cell receptor beta chains were all read from a single sample in a study of blood T cell repertoires in COVID-19. The data were produced by immunoSEQ multiplex PCR, yet TCRdb's version contains in-frame clones alone and is incomplete. The table shows about 140,000 clones, with 82% occurring only once. The specimen was peripheral blood. All receptors come from an elderly woman with acute or convalescent COVID-19.

V gene TRBV28 combines with J gene TRBJ2-6; tentative D call: TRBD1 (6 bases). Germline values: CDR1 MDHEN, CDR2 SYDVKM. V was pared by 8 bases and J by 2 bases, with 13 bases between. The CDR3 has 15 residues. The CDR3 region is CASLDYRAGANVLTF. In nucleotides, the CDR3 is TGTGCCAGCCTAGACTACAGGGCTGGGGCCAACGTCCTGACTTTC.

This sequence joins TRBV4-2 and TRBJ2-7, with TRBD2 identical over 10 bases. This CDR3 region has 15 residues. The V segment lost 3 bases and the J segment 4 bases; nucleotides outside the gene matches: 6. Germline CDR1 reads LGHNA; CDR2 reads YNFKEQ. The CDR3 protein is CASSHQAGGLYEQYF. As DNA, the CDR3 is TGTGCCAGCAGCCACCAAGCGGGAGGGCTGTACGAGCAGTACTTC.

The J gene is TRBJ2-5, the V gene TRBV2, with 13 nucleotides matching TRBD2. CDR3 size: 14 residues. V lost 3 bases to trimming and J lost 5 bases; unmatched junction nucleotides: 0. Germline values: CDR1 SNHLY, CDR2 FYNNEI. CDR3 DNA sequence: TGTGCCAGCAGTGAGACTAGCGGGGGGGAGACCCAGTACTTC. Amino acids: CASSETSGGETQYF.

The gene calls are TRBV29-1 and TRBJ2-1, with D perhaps matching TRBD1 (7 bases). V was clipped by 6 bases and J by 3 bases, with 15 bases between them. CDR3 length: 14 amino acids. Looked up from germline, CDR1 is SQVTM and CDR2 is ANQGSEA. In DNA form, the CDR3 reads TGCAGCGTGGGGGGACAGATGAACTACAATGAGCAGTTCTTC. It translates to CSVGGQMNYNEQFF.

The genes are TRBV12-5 and TRBJ2-3, with D possibly being TRBD2 (6 bases). V gave up 5 bases and J gave up 0 bases, with 18 bases separating them. Germline loops: CDR1 LGHNT, CDR2 FRNRAP. CDR3 length: 17 residues. The DNA of the CDR3 is TGTGCTAGTGGTAAATCCCTTGGGGGGTTCAGCACAGATACGCAGTATTTT. Protein sequence: CASGKSLGGFSTDTQYF.

The chain couples TRBV7-3 to TRBJ1-6, with a tentative D call TRBD1 (6 bases). Germline values: CDR1 SGHTA, CDR2 FQGTGA. V shed 2 bases and J shed 9 bases, with 20 bases lying between them. This CDR3 is 17 amino acids long. The CDR3 sequence is CASSLLGDIGIGSPLHF. The DNA of the CDR3 is TGTGCCAGCAGCTTATTAGGGGACATTGGTATTGGTTCACCCCTCCACTTT.

The chain has TRBV10-3 and TRBJ1-5; TRBD1 matches at 7 bases. From germline, CDR1 is ENHRY and CDR2 SYGVKD. V was clipped by 8 bases and J by 5 bases; unmatched bases: 3. The CDR3 contains 12 residues. CDR3 amino acids: CAIADRDQPQHF. The DNA of the CDR3 is TGTGCCATCGCAGACAGGGATCAGCCCCAGCATTTT.

The rearrangement joins TRBV19 to TRBJ2-5; D is perhaps TRBD2 (6 bases). The ends were cut back, 6 bases at V and 2 bases at J, with 13 bases in the middle. CDR1 is LNHDA and CDR2 is SQIVND in the germline V gene (reference sequence). This CDR3 comprises 14 residues. CDR3 amino acids: CASSRRDWQETQYF. CDR3 bases: TGTGCCAGTAGCCGCCGGGACTGGCAAGAGACCCAGTACTTC.

This chain connects TRBV27 to TRBJ1-2, with 12 bases aligning to TRBD1. The junction had 12 bases not matched to a gene; V was cut back by 8 bases and J by 8 bases. The germline V gene has CDR1 MNHEY and CDR2 SMNVEV (reference sequence). The CDR3 is made up of 15 amino acids. DNA for the CDR3: TGTGCCAGCTCGACCCCGGGACAGGGGGCGCGGGGCTACACCTTC. Translation: CASSTPGQGARGYTF.

The CDR3 nucleotides read TGTGCCAGCAGCTTAGGGGGACAGGGACTCTATGGCTACACCTTC. Its translation: CASSLGGQGLYGYTF. The V call is TRBV7-6, the J call TRBJ1-2, with 9 bases identical to TRBD1. J lost 4 bases, V lost 1 base, and 4 bases had no gene match. The germline V gene encodes CDR1 SGHVS and CDR2 FNYEAQ. The CDR3 totals 15 residues.

The genes are TRBV6-1 and TRBJ2-2; 7 bases line up with TRBD2. The CDR3 covers 16 residues. CDR1 and CDR2 from the germline V gene are MNHNS and SASEGT. J gave up 0 bases and V 4 bases, and 5 bases lay outside the gene matches. CDR3 sequence reads: CASSVMGGSNTGELFF. The CDR3 nucleotides are TGTGCCAGCAGTGTGATGGGGGGGTCGAACACCGGGGAGCTGTTTTTT.

V usage is TRBV7-8 and J usage is TRBJ2-2, with 9 bases identical to TRBD2. The CDR3 contains 13 residues. Germline V CDR1 and CDR2: SGHVS, FQNEAQ. The ends lost 10 bases at V and 4 bases at J; junction bases unmatched: 4. In DNA form, the CDR3 reads TGTGCCACCGGGACTAGCCCCACCGGGGAGCTGTTTTTT. This translates into CATGTSPTGELFF.

The chain joins TRBV30 to TRBJ2-2; TRBD2 is a possible D gene (6 bases). CDR1 and CDR2 from the germline V gene are GTSNPN and SVGIG (reference sequence). Trimming took 3 bases from V and 3 from J, leaving 11 bases between them. There are 14 residues in the CDR3. This CDR3 reads CAWREGPDTGELFF. The CDR3 region has the DNA TGTGCCTGGAGGGAGGGGCCGGACACCGGGGAGCTGTTTTTT.

CDR3: CASKPLGGDWGTGELFF. CDR3 DNA: TGTGCCAGCAAACCCCTAGGGGGGGATTGGGGCACCGGGGAGCTGTTTTTT. V is TRBV27 and J is TRBJ2-2; tentatively, D is TRBD2 (7 bases). Trimming took off 7 bases at V and 4 bases at J, with 22 bases between the two ends. CDR3 length: 17 residues. Germline V CDR1 and CDR2: MNHEY, SMNVEV (reference sequence).

In this sample, this clone turned up once. The chain has TRBV21-1 and TRBJ2-2; TRBD2, the D gene given by the table, was not confirmed from the DNA. TRBV21-1 is shown as a pseudogene. The CDR3 is made up of 17 amino acids. The CDR3 DNA is TGTGCCAGCAGCTCCAAGGGTAGCGGGAGGGCCACCGGGGAGCTGTTTTTT. Translating gives CASSSKGSGRATGELFF.

The chain joins TRBV27 to TRBJ1-1; perhaps TRBD1 as D (5 bases). The CDR3 runs to 17 residues. CDR1 MNHEY and CDR2 SMNVEV come from the germline V gene (reference sequence). Trimming removed 6 bases from V and 2 bases from J, with 22 bases in between. CDR3 sequence reads: CASSLIPGGGGNTEAFF. CDR3 coding DNA: TGTGCCAGCAGCCTTATCCCTGGGGGGGGAGGTAACACTGAAGCTTTCTTT.

The chain has TRBV5-4 and TRBJ2-7; D is possibly TRBD2 (6 bases). Trimming removed 1 base at V and 1 base at J, with 12 bases between. Germline lookup yields CDR1 SGHNT and CDR2 YYREEE (reference sequence). The CDR3 sequence is 15 residues long. The CDR3 bases are TGTGCCAGCAGCTTGAGGAAGGCGGGGTCCTACGAGCAGTACTTC. As protein: CASSLRKAGSYEQYF.

The V and J genes are TRBV2 and TRBJ1-4, with 8 bases that match TRBD1. The CDR3 is 16 residues long. V lost 5 bases, J lost 6 bases, and 11 bases stayed unmatched. The germline V gene has CDR1 SNHLY and CDR2 FYNNEI. CDR3 DNA sequence: TGTGCCAGCAGTCGGGCAGGGGGCGAGTGGGATGAAAAACTGTTTTTT. This translates into CASSRAGGEWDEKLFF.

The chain recombines TRBV2 with TRBJ2-5; D gene uncertain. This CDR3 comprises 14 residues. V lost 8 bases to trimming and J lost 0 bases, with 13 bases between them. Looked up from germline, CDR1 is SNHLY and CDR2 is FYNNEI. CDR3 amino acids: CASRLTVYQETQYF. In DNA form, the CDR3 reads TGTGCCAGCCGCCTCACAGTGTACCAAGAGACCCAGTACTTC.

This sequence joins TRBV2 and TRBJ2-7, with 13 bases fitting TRBD2. The V gene's germline CDR1 is SNHLY and CDR2 FYNNEI. The CDR3 contains 15 residues. V dropped 6 bases and J dropped 3; count of bases not matched to a gene: 5. The CDR3 DNA sequence: TGTGCCAGCAGGGAGGGACTAGCGGGAATCTACGAGCAGTACTTC. Translated, it gives CASREGLAGIYEQYF.

This chain joins TRBV9 and TRBJ2-5, with TRBD1 matching 8 bases. CDR1 is SGDLS, CDR2 YYNGEE, per germline. The V and J ends lost 5 bases and 5 bases, in that order; junction bases with no gene match: 14. The CDR3 spans 16 residues. As DNA, the CDR3 is TGTGCCAGCAGGGCCGGAACAGGGGGTCCGGAGGAGACCCAGTACTTC. It translates to CASRAGTGGPEETQYF. Full variable domain (remainder filled in from reference TRBV9 and TRBJ2-5): DSGVTQTPKHLITATGQRVTLRCSPRSGDLSVYWYQQSLDQGLQFLIQYYNGEERAKGNILERFSAQQFPDLHSELNLSSLELGDSALYFCASRAGTGGPEETQYFGPGTRLLVL.

This chain uses TRBV5-4 with TRBJ2-1; the match to TRBD1 covers 7 bases. The germline CDR1 and CDR2 sequences are SGHNT and YYREEE (reference sequence). The CDR3 contains 13 residues. After removal of 4 bases from V and 16 bases from J, the junction contained 14 bases not matched to a gene. CDR3 in DNA: TGTGCCAGCAGCGGGCAAAACAGGGGCTCGGAATTCTTC. Amino acids: CASSGQNRGSEFF.

V is TRBV20-1 and J is TRBJ1-4; no clear D gene. CDR1 and CDR2 from the germline V gene are DFQATT and SNEGSKA (reference sequence). This CDR3 comprises 14 residues. V gave up 3 bases and J gave up 7 bases, with 15 bases separating them. The CDR3 protein is CSASPPWQSEKLFF. The CDR3 bases are TGCAGTGCTAGTCCCCCGTGGCAGTCTGAAAAACTGTTTTTT.

The rearrangement joins TRBV4-1 to TRBJ1-6; D is undetermined. The V gene's germline CDR1 is MGHRA and CDR2 YSYEKL. The CDR3 spans 17 residues. Trimming left V 0 bases short and J 6 bases short, with 15 bases between. The CDR3 DNA sequence: TGCGCCAGCAGCCAAGATTTTTTCCTCGGGAGTAATTCACCCCTCCACTTT. Protein sequence: CASSQDFFLGSNSPLHF.

This clone was seen only a few times. V gene TRBV11-2 combines with J gene TRBJ2-7, with D perhaps matching TRBD2 (5 bases). The CDR3 spans 17 residues. From germline, CDR1 is SGHAT and CDR2 FQNNGV. V was trimmed by 4 bases and J by 2 bases, leaving 21 bases between them. The CDR3: CASSSSAPTLGAYEQYF. DNA of the CDR3: TGTGCCAGCAGCTCTTCGGCTCCAACCCTGGGAGCCTACGAGCAGTACTTC.

This chain links TRBV27 with TRBJ2-1; D might be TRBD1 (6 bases). The V gene's germline CDR1 is MNHEY and CDR2 SMNVEV (reference sequence). V lost 4 bases, J lost 6 bases, and 16 bases lay in between. CDR3 length: 15 residues. CDR3 in DNA: TGTGCCAGCAGTTCCAACAGGGCGGCCCTCAATGAGCAGTTCTTC. This gives the protein CASSSNRAALNEQFF.

The V call is TRBV18, the J call TRBJ1-1; D is uncertain. The CDR3 extends over 12 amino acids. The germline gives CDR1 KGHSH, CDR2 LQKENI. V was trimmed by 3 bases and J by 5 bases, leaving 7 bases between them. The CDR3 loop reads CASSPELTEAFF. CDR3 coding DNA: TGTGCCAGCTCACCTGAGTTAACTGAAGCTTTCTTT.

V gene TRBV10-3 combines with J gene TRBJ2-3, with TRBD2 matching 13 bases. The CDR3 length is 16 residues. V shed 6 bases and J 2 bases; nucleotides not matched to a gene: 5. Germline V gives CDR1 ENHRY, CDR2 SYGVKD. CDR3 in amino acids: CAIRPGLAGLTDTQYF. CDR3 bases: TGTGCCATCAGGCCGGGACTAGCGGGGCTCACAGATACGCAGTATTTT.

The rearrangement joins TRBV19 to TRBJ1-6; 7 bases agree with TRBD1. Germline lookup yields CDR1 LNHDA and CDR2 SQIVND (reference sequence). V lost 7 bases and J lost 6; bases outside the gene matches: 9. CDR3 size: 15 residues. The CDR3 nucleotides are TGTGCCAGTAAAAACAGGGGAGTTGGTAATTCACCCCTCCACTTT. It translates to CASKNRGVGNSPLHF. Together with reference TRBV19 and TRBJ1-6, the CDR3 gives the full variable domain: DGGITQSPKYLFRKEGQNVTLSCEQNLNHDAMYWYRQDPGQGLRLIYYSQIVNDFQKGDIAEGYSVSREKKESFPLTVTSAQKNPTAFYLCASKNRGVGNSPLHFGNGTRLTVT.

CDR3 sequence (DNA): TGTGCCAGCAGCTGGCAAAGAACGAACACTGAAGCTTTCTTT. This translates into CASSWQRTNTEAFF. The genes are TRBV7-2 and TRBJ1-1; D uncertain. CDR1 is SGHTA and CDR2 is FQGNSA in the germline V gene. V lost 4 bases and J 1 base, leaving 10 bases between the germline ends. This CDR3 has 14 residues.

V usage is TRBV27 and J usage is TRBJ2-7, with TRBD2 identical over 10 bases. Losses at the gene ends were 4 bases for V and 5 bases for J; bases not matched to a gene: 5. This CDR3 has 14 residues. CDR1 MNHEY and CDR2 SMNVEV come from the germline V gene (reference sequence). CDR3 nucleotide sequence: TGTGCCAGCAGTTCCAGCGGGAGGGCCCACGAGCAGTACTTC. As protein: CASSSSGRAHEQYF.